The clone carrying this TCR beta chain appeared a few times. What it binds is unknown. The length of the CDR3 is 15 residues. Germline CDR1 and CDR2: SGHRS and YFSETQ. The V gene lost 4 bases and the J gene lost 6 bases, with 19 bases spanning the gap. The data are from a study of T-cell memory formation after mild COVID-19. Study in general: TCR clusters mostly belonged to single donors. Findings of the study overall: Clones that contracted from day 15 to 85 had balanced CD4/CD8; later expanders were CD4+ biased. Researchers found some responding clones in pre-infection memory, a sign that cross-reactive memory joined.

One entry per CDR3 protein, called by TCRdb with MiXCR from the 5' RACE reads. Of 350,000 to 450,000 distinct CDR3 sequences in the sample, 20% to 25% were seen once. The rearrangement joins TRBV5-1 to TRBJ1-1; D perhaps matches TRBD1 (6 bases). The sequence derives from an adult woman who had mild COVID-19 (a few samples of this study predate the infection). Cell type and time point are not known. What was sequenced was PBMCs or a T cell subset sorted from them (not recorded which). CDR3 in DNA: TGCGCCAGCAGCACCTCGGTGGGGGGCCTCGCTGAAGCTTTCTTT. Amino acid sequence: CASSTSVGGLAEAFF.